A selection of T cell receptor beta chains follows, all from one sample in a study of cytomegalovirus exposure and HLA in healthy donors. Assay: immunoSEQ multiplex PCR; the TCRdb copy retains only in-frame clones and omits some. The data show about 180,000 clones, with more than 65% seen just once and under 0.6% held by the top ten. Sequencing input: PBMCs. The receptors here all came from a woman aged 50 to 65 in good health and CMV-seronegative. Both conserved end residues are part of each CDR3. A D gene is named only where the DNA matches it firmly. Rows give clone size only sometimes, using once, few, many, or a class for an expanded clone.

j_call,clone_size,d_call,v_call,cdr3_nt,cdr3_aa
TRBJ2-5,.,TRBD2,TRBV5-1,TGCGCCAGCAGCGAGGTGGCAGGGAGGGACCAAGAGACCCAGTACTTC,CASSEVAGRDQETQYF
TRBJ1-1,.,TRBD1,TRBV29-1,TGCAGCACCGGACAGGGAACGAACACTGAAGCTTTCTTT,CSTGQGTNTEAFF
TRBJ2-6,.,TRBD1,TRBV11-3,TGTGCCAGCAGCCCCCGACAGGGGACTGGGGCCAACGTCCTGACTTTC,CASSPRQGTGANVLTF
TRBJ2-7,.,.,TRBV28,TGTGCCAGCAGTTTAAGCAGGGGGGCCTACGAGCAGTACTTC,CASSLSRGAYEQYF
TRBJ1-1,once,.,TRBV5-1,TGCGCCAGCAGCTCATCGGGGGTAGACACTGAAGCTTTCTTT,CASSSSGVDTEAFF
TRBJ1-2,.,TRBD1,TRBV2,TGTGCCAGCATTGACAGGGGGCGGAACTATGGCTACACCTTC,CASIDRGRNYGYTF
TRBJ2-5,.,TRBD2,TRBV29-1,TGCAGCGTTGAAAAGGCCTTGGCTAGCGGATTGGAGACCCAGTACTTC,CSVEKALASGLETQYF
TRBJ1-1,few,.,TRBV7-2,TGTGCCAGCAGCCCAGAACAGGGAGGGACTGAAGCTTTCTTT,CASSPEQGGTEAFF
TRBJ2-7,.,TRBD1,TRBV28,TGTGCCAGCACCTTACAGGGGGCCTACGAGCAGTACTTC,CASTLQGAYEQYF
TRBJ1-2,.,.,TRBV20-1,TGCAGCACTTTATTCAACTATGGCTACACCTTC,CSTLFNYGYTF
TRBJ2-2,once,.,TRBV6-1,TGTGCCAGACCCTGGCACGGGGTAGAGAAAGAGCTGTTTTTT,CARPWHGVEKELFF
TRBJ1-2,.,TRBD1,TRBV9,TGTGCCAGCAGCGTAGGGGGGACAGGGTTTCGCTACACCTTC,CASSVGGTGFRYTF
TRBJ2-4,few,.,TRBV23-1,TGCGCCAGCAGTGGGGGGGGATTAAGGGGGGGCACTTTTATGAAAAAACGCATTCAGTACTTC,CASSGGGLRGGTFMKKRIQYF
TRBJ1-6,.,TRBD1,TRBV5-1,TGCGCCAGCAGCCCGGGACAGCCTAATTCACCCCTCCACTTT,CASSPGQPNSPLHF
TRBJ1-1,.,.,TRBV6-5,TGTGCCAGCAGTTACGTGGCGAGGACTGAAGCTTTCTTT,CASSYVARTEAFF
TRBJ2-2,once,.,TRBV6-5,TGTGCCAGCAGTTACTGGACAAGCACCGGGGAGCTGTTTTTT,CASSYWTSTGELFF
TRBJ1-1,few,TRBD1,TRBV5-1,TGCGCCAGCAGCAAGGGGACAGTGGACACTGAAGCTTTCTTT,CASSKGTVDTEAFF
TRBJ2-7,.,TRBD2,TRBV6-1,TGTGCCAGCAGTGCGTCCGGGACTAGGGCCTACGAGCAGTACTTC,CASSASGTRAYEQYF
TRBJ1-2,.,TRBD1,TRBV5-1,TGCGCCAGCAGCTTGGAAATACAGGGGGCTGGATATGGCTACACCTTC,CASSLEIQGAGYGYTF
TRBJ1-2,.,TRBD1,TRBV10-3,TGTGCCCTCTCACGACAGGGGGATGGCTACACCTTC,CALSRQGDGYTF
TRBJ2-5,.,TRBD2,TRBV2,TGTGCCAGCAGACCAACTAGCGGGGGGCGTCAAGAGACCCAGTACTTC,CASRPTSGGRQETQYF
TRBJ2-4,.,TRBD1,TRBV4-1,TGCGCCAGCAGCCTGAGCCAGGGGGAAAACATTCAGTACTTC,CASSLSQGENIQYF
TRBJ2-1,.,.,TRBV4-3,TGCGCCAGCAGCCAAAAGGGGATCAGTCAGGCCTACAATGAGCAGTTCTTC,CASSQKGISQAYNEQFF